This TCR beta chain is from a study of blood T cell repertoires in COVID-19. Germline V gene lookup returns CDR1 MNHNY and CDR2 SVGAGI (reference sequence). This CDR3 region has 14 residues. With V trimmed by 6 bases and J by 5 bases, 9 bases remained unmatched. Sequenced by immunoSEQ multiplex PCR; TCRdb stores in-frame clones only, minus some. The sample has 150,000 or so clones; over 85% are singletons. Input material: peripheral blood. The J gene is TRBJ2-7, the V gene TRBV6-6, with TRBD1 matching over 8 bases. The receptor comes from a woman aged 60 to 75 with COVID-19, enrolled during active disease. CDR3 sequence: CASRSQGALDEQYF. CDR3 DNA: TGTGCCAGCAGAAGTCAGGGGGCCCTCGACGAGCAGTACTTC.